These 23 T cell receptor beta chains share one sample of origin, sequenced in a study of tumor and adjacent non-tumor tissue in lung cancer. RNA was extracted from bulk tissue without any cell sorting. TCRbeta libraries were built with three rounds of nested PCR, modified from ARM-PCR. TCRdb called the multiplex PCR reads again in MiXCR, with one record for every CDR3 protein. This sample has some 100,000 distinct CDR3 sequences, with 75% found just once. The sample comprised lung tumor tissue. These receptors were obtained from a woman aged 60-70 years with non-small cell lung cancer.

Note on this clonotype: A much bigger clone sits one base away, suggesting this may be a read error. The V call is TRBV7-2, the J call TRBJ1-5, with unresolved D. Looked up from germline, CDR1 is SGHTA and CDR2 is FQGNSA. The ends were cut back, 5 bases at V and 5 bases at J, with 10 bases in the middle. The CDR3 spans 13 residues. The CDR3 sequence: CASSQTCDQPQHF. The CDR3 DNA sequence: TGTGCCAGCAGCCAAACCTGTGATCAGCCCCAGCATTTT.

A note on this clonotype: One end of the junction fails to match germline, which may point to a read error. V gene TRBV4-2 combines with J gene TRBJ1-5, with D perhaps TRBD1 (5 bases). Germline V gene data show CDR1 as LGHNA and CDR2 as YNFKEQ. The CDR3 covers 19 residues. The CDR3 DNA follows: TGTGCCAGCAGCCAAGGTCGGGACCGACCGCTTTATAGCAATCAGGCCCAACATTTT. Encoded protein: CASSQGRDRPLYSNQAQHF.

The CDR3 region is CASSLIGPSRRINTEAFF. Here the CDR3 DNA reads TGTGCCAGCAGCTTAATTGGGCCGTCGCGACGGATCAACACTGAAGCTTTCTTT. The chain uses TRBV11-3 and TRBJ1-1; D not certain. The CDR3 is 18 amino acids. CDR1 is SGHNT and CDR2 is YENEEA in the germline V gene. The V and J ends lost 2 bases and 2 bases respectively, with 21 bases between them.

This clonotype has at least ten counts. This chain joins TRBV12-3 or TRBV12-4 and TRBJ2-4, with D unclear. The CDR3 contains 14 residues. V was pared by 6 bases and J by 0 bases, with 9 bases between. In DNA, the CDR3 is TGTGCCAGCAGCTCTAACTTAGCCAAAAACATTCAGTACTTC. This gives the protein CASSSNLAKNIQYF.

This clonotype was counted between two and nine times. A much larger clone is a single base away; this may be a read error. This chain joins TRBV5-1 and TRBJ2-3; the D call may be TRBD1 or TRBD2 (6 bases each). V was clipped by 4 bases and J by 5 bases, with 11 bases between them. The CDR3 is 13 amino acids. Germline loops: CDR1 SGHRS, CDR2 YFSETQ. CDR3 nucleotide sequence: TGCGCCAGCAGCCCGGGGGACATAGATACGCAGTATTTT. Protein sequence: CASSPGDIDTQYF. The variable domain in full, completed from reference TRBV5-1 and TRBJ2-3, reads KAGVTQTPRYLIKTRGQQVTLSCSPISGHRSVSWYQQTPGQGLQFLFEYFSETQRNKGNFPGRFSGRQFSNSRSEMNVSTLELGDSALYLCASSPGDIDTQYFGPGTRLTVL.

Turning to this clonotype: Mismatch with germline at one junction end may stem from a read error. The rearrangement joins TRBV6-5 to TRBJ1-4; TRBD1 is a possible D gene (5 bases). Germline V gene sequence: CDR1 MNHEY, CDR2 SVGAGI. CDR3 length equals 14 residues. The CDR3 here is CANRSLATNEKVFF. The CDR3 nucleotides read TGTGCCAACAGGTCACTTGCAACTAATGAAAAAGTGTTTTTT.

CDR3: CASRREGGYTF. The CDR3 nucleotides are TGTGCCAGTCGACGAGAGGGCGGCTACACCTTC. The chain recombines TRBV12-3 or TRBV12-4 with TRBJ1-2; D gene ambiguous. Trimming pared 9 bases from V and 8 bases from J, leaving 13 bases between. This CDR3 comprises 11 residues.

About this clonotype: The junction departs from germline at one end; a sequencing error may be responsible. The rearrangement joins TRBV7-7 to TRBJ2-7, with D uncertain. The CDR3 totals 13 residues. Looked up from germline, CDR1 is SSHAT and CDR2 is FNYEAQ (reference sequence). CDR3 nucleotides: TGTGCTAGCAGCTTAACCAGGAATGACGAGCAGTACTTC. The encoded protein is CASSLTRNDEQYF.

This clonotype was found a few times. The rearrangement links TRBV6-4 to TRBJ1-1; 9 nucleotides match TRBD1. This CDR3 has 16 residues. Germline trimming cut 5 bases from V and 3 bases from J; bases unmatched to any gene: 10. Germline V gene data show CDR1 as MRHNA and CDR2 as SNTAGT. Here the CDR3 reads CASSKPKRTGDTEAFF. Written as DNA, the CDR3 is TGTGCCAGCAGTAAACCTAAACGGACAGGGGACACTGAAGCTTTCTTT.

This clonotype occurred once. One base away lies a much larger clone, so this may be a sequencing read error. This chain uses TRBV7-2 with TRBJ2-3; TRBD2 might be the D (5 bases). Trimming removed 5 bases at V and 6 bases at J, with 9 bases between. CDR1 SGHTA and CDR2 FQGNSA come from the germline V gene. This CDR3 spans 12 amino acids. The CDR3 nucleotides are TGTGCCAGCAGCCCTAGCTCGGATACGCAGTATTTT. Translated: CASSPSSDTQYF. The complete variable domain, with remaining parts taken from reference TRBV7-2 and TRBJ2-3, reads GAGVSQSPSNKVTEKGKDVELRCDPISGHTALYWYRQSLGQGLEFLIYFQGNSAPDKSGLPSDRFSAERTGGSVSTLTIQRTQQEDSAVYLCASSPSSDTQYFGPGTRLTVL.

This chain's CDR3 is CASSPGDRSGNTIYF. The CDR3 bases are TGTGCCAGCAGCCCGGGAGACCGCTCTGGAAACACCATATATTTT. This chain joins TRBV11-2 and TRBJ1-3; D gene uncertain. Germline assignment: CDR1 SGHAT and CDR2 FQNNGV. V was trimmed by 5 bases and J by 0 bases, leaving 11 bases between them. The CDR3 is 15 residues long.

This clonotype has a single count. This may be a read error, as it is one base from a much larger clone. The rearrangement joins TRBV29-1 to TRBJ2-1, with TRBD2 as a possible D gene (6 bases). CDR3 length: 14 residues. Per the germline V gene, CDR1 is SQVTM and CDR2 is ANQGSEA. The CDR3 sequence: CSAGGGNSYIEQFF. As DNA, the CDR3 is TGCAGCGCTGGTGGAGGGAACTCCTACATTGAGCAGTTCTTC.

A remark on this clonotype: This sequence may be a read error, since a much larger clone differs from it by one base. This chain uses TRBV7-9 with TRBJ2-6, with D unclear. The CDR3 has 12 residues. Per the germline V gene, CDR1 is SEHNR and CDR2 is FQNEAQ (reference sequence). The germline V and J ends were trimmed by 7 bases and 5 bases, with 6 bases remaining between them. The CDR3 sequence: CASNFRANVLTF. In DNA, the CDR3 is TGTGCCAGCAATTTTAGGGCCAACGTCCTGACTTTC.

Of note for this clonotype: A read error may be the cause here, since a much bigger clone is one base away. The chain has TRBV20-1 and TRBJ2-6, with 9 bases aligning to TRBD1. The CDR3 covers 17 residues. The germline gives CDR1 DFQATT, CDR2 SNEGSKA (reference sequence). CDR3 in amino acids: CTAREQGALSGANVLTF. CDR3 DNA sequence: TGCACTGCTAGAGAACAGGGGGCCCTCTCTGGGGCCAACGTCCTGACTTTC.

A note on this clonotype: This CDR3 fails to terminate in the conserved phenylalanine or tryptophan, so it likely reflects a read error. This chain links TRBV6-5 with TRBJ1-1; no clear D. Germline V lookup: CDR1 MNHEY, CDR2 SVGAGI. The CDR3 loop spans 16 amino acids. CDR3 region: CVSRYSAGLMNTEAFS. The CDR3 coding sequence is TGTGTCAGCAGATACTCGGCCGGACTCATGAACACTGAAGCTTTCTCT.

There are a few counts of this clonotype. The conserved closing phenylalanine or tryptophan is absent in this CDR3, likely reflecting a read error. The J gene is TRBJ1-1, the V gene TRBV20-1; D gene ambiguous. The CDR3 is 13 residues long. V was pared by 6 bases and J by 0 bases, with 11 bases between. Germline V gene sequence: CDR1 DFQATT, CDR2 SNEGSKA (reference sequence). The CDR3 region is CSASGLMNTEAFL. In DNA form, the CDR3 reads TGCAGTGCCAGTGGCCTCATGAACACTGAAGCTTTCCTT.

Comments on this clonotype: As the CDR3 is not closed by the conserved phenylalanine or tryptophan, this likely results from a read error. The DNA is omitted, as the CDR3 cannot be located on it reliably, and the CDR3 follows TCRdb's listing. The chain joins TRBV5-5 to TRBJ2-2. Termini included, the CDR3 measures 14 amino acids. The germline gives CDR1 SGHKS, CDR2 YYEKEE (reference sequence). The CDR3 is CASSRDEYTGELFL.

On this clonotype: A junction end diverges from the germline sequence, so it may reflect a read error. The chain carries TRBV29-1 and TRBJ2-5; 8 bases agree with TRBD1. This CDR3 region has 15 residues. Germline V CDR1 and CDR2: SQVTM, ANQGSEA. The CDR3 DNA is TGCAGCGTTGATTATCGCGGACAGGGACACGAGACCCGGTACTTC. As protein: CSVDYRGQGHETRYF.

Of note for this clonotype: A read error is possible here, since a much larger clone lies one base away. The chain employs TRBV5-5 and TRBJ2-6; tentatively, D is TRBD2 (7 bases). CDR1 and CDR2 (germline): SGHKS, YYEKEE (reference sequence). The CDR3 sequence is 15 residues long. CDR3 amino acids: CASSYTGRGANVVTF. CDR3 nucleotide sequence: TGTGCCAGCAGCTACACAGGGAGGGGGGCCAACGTCGTGACTTTC.

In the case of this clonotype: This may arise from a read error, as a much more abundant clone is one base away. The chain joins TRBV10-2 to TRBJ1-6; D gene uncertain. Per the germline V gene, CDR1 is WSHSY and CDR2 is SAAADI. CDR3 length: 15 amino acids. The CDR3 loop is CASSKSYGILSPLHF. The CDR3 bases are TGCGCCAGCAGTAAGTCTTATGGCATACTTTCACCCCTCCACTTT.

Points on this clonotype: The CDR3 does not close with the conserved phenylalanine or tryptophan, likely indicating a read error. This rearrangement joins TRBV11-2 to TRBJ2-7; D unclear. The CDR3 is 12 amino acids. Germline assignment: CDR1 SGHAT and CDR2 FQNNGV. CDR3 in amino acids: CTSSMIGYGQYL. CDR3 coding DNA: TGTACCAGCAGCATGATAGGGTACGGGCAGTACTTA.

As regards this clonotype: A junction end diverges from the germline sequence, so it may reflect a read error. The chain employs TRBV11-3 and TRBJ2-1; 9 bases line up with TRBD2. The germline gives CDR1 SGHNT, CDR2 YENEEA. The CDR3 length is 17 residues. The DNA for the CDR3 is TGCCTCAGCAGCTTAGAGTCGACTAGCGGTAGCCACAATGAGCAGTTCTTC. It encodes CLSSLESTSGSHNEQFF. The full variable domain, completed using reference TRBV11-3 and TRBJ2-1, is EAGVVQSPRYKIIEKKQPVAFWCNPISGHNTLYWYLQNLGQGPELLIRYENEEAVDDSQLPKDRFSAERLKGVDSTLKIQPAELGDSAVYLCLSSLESTSGSHNEQFFGPGTRLTVL.

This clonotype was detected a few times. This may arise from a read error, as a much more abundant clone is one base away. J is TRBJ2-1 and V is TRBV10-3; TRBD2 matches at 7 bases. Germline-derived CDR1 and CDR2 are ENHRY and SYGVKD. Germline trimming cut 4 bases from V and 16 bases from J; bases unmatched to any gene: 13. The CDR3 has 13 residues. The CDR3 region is CAISGSRASGLFF. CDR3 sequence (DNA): TGTGCCATCAGTGGGTCGCGGGCTAGCGGCCTCTTCTTC.